This T cell receptor (beta chain) comes out of a study of CDR3 diversity in severe acne. The CDR3 consists of 11 residues. Looked up from germline, CDR1 is SEHNR and CDR2 is FQNEAQ (reference sequence). The ends were cut back, 4 bases at V and 3 bases at J, with 3 bases in the middle. Worth noting for this clonotype: A much larger clone lies a single base off, so this may be a read error.

MiXCR was run by TCRdb on the PCR reads, yielding one entry per CDR3 protein. Of around 85,000 distinct CDR3 sequences in the sample, 49% were seen once. The sample was blood. The rearrangement links TRBV7-9 to TRBJ1-2; no reliable D call. This receptor was taken from a male donor with severe acne vulgaris. The CDR3 nucleotides are TGTGCCAGCAGCTCCGACTATGGCTACACCTTC. Amino acid sequence: CASSSDYGYTF.